This T cell receptor (beta chain) was captured in a study of beta chain features in type 1 diabetes. Study-level points and caveats: Significant though moderate, a shortening of TCRB CDR3s appeared in all four CD4+ subsets of Type 1 diabetes patients.

cDNA synthesis used the whole RNA isolate, giving expressed TCRB sequences. Sequencing was performed with immunoSEQ multiplex PCR; in TCRdb, only in-frame clones are kept and a portion is missing. This repertoire shows more than 200,000 clones, 16% found once; its top ten account for approximately 0.081%. V was clipped by 4 bases and J by 5 bases; unmatched bases: 5. This CDR3 has 14 residues. The germline CDR1 and CDR2 sequences are SGHTA and FQGNSA. With respect to this clone: Its target is unknown.

The clonotype originates from a man aged 25-45 years with type 1 diabetes. Source material: naive CD4+ T cells from blood. This chain links TRBV7-2 with TRBJ2-5, with TRBD2 identical over 9 bases. CDR3: CASSSLAGVETQYF. CDR3 nucleotides: TGTGCCAGCAGCTCATTAGCGGGAGTGGAGACCCAGTACTTC.